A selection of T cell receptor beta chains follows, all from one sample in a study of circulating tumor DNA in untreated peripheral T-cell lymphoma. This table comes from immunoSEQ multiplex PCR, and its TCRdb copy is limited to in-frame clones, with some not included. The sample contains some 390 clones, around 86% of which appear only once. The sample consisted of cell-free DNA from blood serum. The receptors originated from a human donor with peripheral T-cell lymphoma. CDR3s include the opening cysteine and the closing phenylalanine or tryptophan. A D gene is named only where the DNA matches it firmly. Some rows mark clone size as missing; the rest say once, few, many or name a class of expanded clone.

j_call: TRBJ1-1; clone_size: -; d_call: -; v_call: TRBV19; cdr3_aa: CASRRGNTEAFF; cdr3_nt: TGTGCCAGTAGGAGGGGTAACACTGAAGCTTTCTTT
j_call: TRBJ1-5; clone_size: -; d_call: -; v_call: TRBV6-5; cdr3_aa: CASSRLTNQPQHF; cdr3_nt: TGTGCCAGCAGTCGGCTAACCAATCAGCCCCAGCATTTT
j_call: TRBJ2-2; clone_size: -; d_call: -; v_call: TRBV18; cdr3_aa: CASSPDTGELFF; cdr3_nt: TGTGCCAGCTCACCGGACACCGGGGAGCTGTTTTTT
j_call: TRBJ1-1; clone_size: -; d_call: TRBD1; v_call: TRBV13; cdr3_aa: CASSSGQGARWAEAFF; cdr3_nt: TGTGCCAGCAGCTCTGGACAGGGGGCGCGGTGGGCTGAAGCTTTCTTT
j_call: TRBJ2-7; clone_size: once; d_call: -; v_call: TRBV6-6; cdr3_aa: CASSYVGPREQYF; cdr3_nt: TGTGCCAGCAGTTACGTGGGGCCGCGCGAGCAGTACTTC
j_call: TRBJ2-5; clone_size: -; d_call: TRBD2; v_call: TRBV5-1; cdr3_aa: CASSLDGGNQETQYF; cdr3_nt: TGCGCCAGCAGCTTGGACGGGGGGAACCAAGAGACCCAGTACTTC
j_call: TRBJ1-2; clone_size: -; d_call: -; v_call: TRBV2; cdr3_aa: CASRPPRQGTGYGYTF; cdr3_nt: TGTGCCAGCAGGCCCCCGCGCCAGGGTACGGGGTATGGCTACACCTTC
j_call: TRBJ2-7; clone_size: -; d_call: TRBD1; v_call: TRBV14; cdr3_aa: CASSQEQGSYEQYF; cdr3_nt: TGTGCCAGCAGCCAAGAACAGGGGAGCTACGAGCAGTACTTC
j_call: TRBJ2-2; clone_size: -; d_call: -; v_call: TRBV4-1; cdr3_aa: CASSRETGRTGELFF; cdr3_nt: TGCGCCAGCAGCCGTGAGACAGGACGGACCGGGGAGCTGTTTTTT
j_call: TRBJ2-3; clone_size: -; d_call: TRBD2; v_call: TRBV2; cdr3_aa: CASSRGAGGKGVDTQYF; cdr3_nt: TGTGCCAGCAGCCGCGGAGCGGGGGGGAAAGGGGTAGATACGCAGTATTTT
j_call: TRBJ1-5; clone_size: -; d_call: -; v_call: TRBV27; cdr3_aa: CASSLWPGGQPQHF; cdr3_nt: TGTGCCAGCAGTTTATGGCCGGGAGGACAGCCCCAGCATTTT
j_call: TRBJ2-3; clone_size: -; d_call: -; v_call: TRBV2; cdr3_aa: CASSSGTSTDTQYF; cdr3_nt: TGTGCCAGCAGCTCCGGGACTAGCACAGATACGCAGTATTTT
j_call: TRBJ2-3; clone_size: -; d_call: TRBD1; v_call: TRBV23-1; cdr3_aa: CASSQDRGLRDTQYF; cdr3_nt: TGCGCCAGCAGTCAGGACAGGGGGCTGAGAGATACGCAGTATTTT
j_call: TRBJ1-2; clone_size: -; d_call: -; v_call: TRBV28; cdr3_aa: CASSSHGTPDPYGYTF; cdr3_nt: TGTGCCAGCAGTTCCCACGGGACACCTGATCCCTATGGCTACACCTTC
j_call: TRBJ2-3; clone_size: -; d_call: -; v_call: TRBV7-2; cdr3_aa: CASSLALATFTDTQYF; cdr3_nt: TGTGCCAGCAGCTTAGCATTGGCGACCTTCACAGATACGCAGTATTTT
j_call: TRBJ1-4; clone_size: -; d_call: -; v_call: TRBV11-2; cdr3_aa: CASSSPGTTNEKLFF; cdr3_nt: TGTGCCAGCAGCTCTCCAGGGACAACTAATGAAAAACTGTTTTTT
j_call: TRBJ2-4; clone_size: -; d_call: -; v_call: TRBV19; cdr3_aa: CASNSRGTPKAKNIQYF; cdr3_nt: TGTGCCAGCAACTCTAGGGGGACGCCAAAAGCCAAAAACATTCAGTACTTC